These 13 T cell receptor beta chains share one sample of origin, sequenced in a study of cytomegalovirus exposure and HLA in healthy donors. The PCR used 60 Vbeta and 13 Jbeta primers. Sequencing was performed with immunoSEQ multiplex PCR; in TCRdb, only in-frame clones are kept and a portion is missing. Here the sample spans some 100,000 clones, over 60% being singletons. The sequencing input was PBMCs. Source of these receptors: a female donor in good health and CMV-seronegative.

The V gene is TRBV4-2, the J gene TRBJ1-2; D may be TRBD1 (5 bases). This CDR3 comprises 17 residues. Germline assignment: CDR1 LGHNA and CDR2 YNFKEQ. The V and J ends lost 0 bases and 2 bases respectively, with 16 bases between them. The CDR3 coding sequence is TGTGCCAGCAGCCAAGATTTTTACGCGGGGCTCAACTATGGCTACACCTTC. Translating gives CASSQDFYAGLNYGYTF.

The chain combines TRBV6-6 with TRBJ1-2, with a tentative D call TRBD1 (5 bases). The germline V gene encodes CDR1 MNHNY and CDR2 SVGAGI (reference sequence). V lost 0 bases and J 7 bases, leaving 9 bases between the germline ends. The CDR3 length is 13 residues. The chain's CDR3 is CASSYSEGRGYTF. CDR3 in DNA: TGTGCCAGCAGTTACTCGGAGGGGCGTGGCTACACCTTC.

J is TRBJ1-4 and V is TRBV7-9; 8 nucleotides match TRBD1. The length of the CDR3 is 16 residues. The germline gives CDR1 SEHNR, CDR2 FQNEAQ (reference sequence). Trimming removed 3 bases from V and 3 bases from J; junction bases left unmatched: 6. DNA of the CDR3: TGTGCCAGCAGCTTCGGACAGGGCGCAGCTAATGAAAAACTGTTTTTT. It is translated as CASSFGQGAANEKLFF.

This clone was counted a single time. In DNA, the CDR3 is TGTGCCAGCAGCCAGGGGGTCGGTCCCTACGAGCAGTACTTC. Amino acid sequence: CASSQGVGPYEQYF. This rearrangement joins TRBV7-2 to TRBJ2-7; 7 nucleotides align to TRBD1. The CDR3 consists of 14 residues. The J segment lost 2 bases and the V segment lost 5 bases, leaving 6 bases of the junction unmatched. The germline V gene has CDR1 SGHTA and CDR2 FQGNSA.

This sequence joins TRBV19 and TRBJ1-4; 7 bases are a match to TRBD1. The CDR3 sequence is 14 residues long. Trimming took 7 bases from V and 5 from J; bases not matched to a gene: 7. Germline V gene lookup returns CDR1 LNHDA and CDR2 SQIVND (reference sequence). CDR3 DNA: TGTGCCAGTAACAGGGGTGAAGCCAATGAAAAACTGTTTTTT. Translating gives CASNRGEANEKLFF.

J is TRBJ2-5 and V is TRBV10-1; D perhaps matches TRBD2 (5 bases). V shed 0 bases and J shed 4 bases, with 6 bases lying between them. Germline V gives CDR1 WNHNN, CDR2 SYGVQD (reference sequence). CDR3 length: 13 amino acids. CDR3 sequence reads: CASSESRGETQYF. The CDR3 DNA follows: TGCGCCAGCAGTGAGTCACGGGGAGAGACCCAGTACTTC.

This chain connects TRBV25-1 to TRBJ2-5, with TRBD1 matching over 10 bases. The germline CDR1 and CDR2 sequences are MGHDK and SYGVNS. CDR3 length: 15 amino acids. Losses at the gene ends were 1 base for V and 5 bases for J; bases not matched to a gene: 4. The CDR3 reads CASSEFLGQGETQYF. CDR3 DNA sequence: TGTGCCAGCAGTGAATTCTTGGGACAGGGGGAGACCCAGTACTTC.

CDR3 nucleotide sequence: TGTGCCAGCAGCTTAGTGGGGGGGAGGAACACTGAAGCTTTCTTT. This codes for CASSLVGGRNTEAFF. This sequence joins TRBV7-9 and TRBJ1-1, with TRBD1 as a possible D gene (5 bases). CDR1 is SEHNR and CDR2 is FQNEAQ in the germline V gene (reference sequence). The CDR3 extends over 15 amino acids. Between the trimmed V and J ends, which lost 1 base and 1 base, there was a span of 10 bases.

The rearrangement joins TRBV7-9 to TRBJ2-3; 8 positions agree with TRBD2. The CDR3 spans 14 residues. V trimming: 7 bases; J trimming: 5 bases; junction bases outside the gene matches: 8. Per germline, CDR1 SEHNR and CDR2 FQNEAQ (reference sequence). In DNA, the CDR3 is TGTGCCAGCACCCGGGGGGGGGCGGTAGATACGCAGTATTTT. Translation gives CASTRGGAVDTQYF. Full variable domain (missing parts from reference TRBV7-9 and TRBJ2-3): DTGVSQNPRHKITKRGQNVTFRCDPISEHNRLYWYRQTLGQGPEFLTYFQNEAQLEKSRLLSDRFSAERPKGSFSTLEIQRTEQGDSAMYLCASTRGGAVDTQYFGPGTRLTVL.

This chain links TRBV19 with TRBJ1-1; D remains unclear. The CDR3 runs to 16 residues. Trimming cost V 0 bases and J 0 bases, with 11 bases left between them. The germline V gene has CDR1 LNHDA and CDR2 SQIVND (reference sequence). CDR3 in amino acids: CASSIEPPGMNTEAFF. CDR3 DNA sequence: TGTGCCAGTAGTATAGAGCCCCCCGGGATGAACACTGAAGCTTTCTTT.

The chain combines TRBV4-3 with TRBJ2-7; D remains ambiguous. Germline V gene lookup returns CDR1 LGHNA and CDR2 YSLEER. Trimming pared 0 bases from V and 1 base from J, leaving 7 bases between. The CDR3 totals 14 residues. CDR3 loop: CASSQDWASYEQYF. In DNA form, the CDR3 reads TGCGCCAGCAGCCAAGATTGGGCATCCTACGAGCAGTACTTC.

Concerning this clone itself: A junction boundary mismatches the germline segment, possibly from a read error. The chain couples TRBV30 to TRBJ2-7; a weak D match, TRBD1 (6 bases). The germline gives CDR1 GTSNPN, CDR2 SVGIG (reference sequence). The CDR3 length is 12 residues. DNA for the CDR3: TGTGCCTGGAGAACAGGGTCCTCCGAGCAGTACTTC. Protein: CAWRTGSSEQYF.

This chain links TRBV18 with TRBJ2-7, with 11 bases lining up with TRBD2. CDR1 and CDR2 (germline): KGHSH, LQKENI. J gave up 5 bases and V 2 bases, and 2 bases lay outside the gene matches. The CDR3 spans 14 residues. CDR3 DNA: TGTGCCAGCTCACCAGGGACTAGCGGTCACGAGCAGTACTTC. Its translation is CASSPGTSGHEQYF.